Listed below are T cell receptor beta chains from one sample, sequenced in a study of response to subunit inactivated influenza vaccine. MiXCR was run by TCRdb on the RT-PCR reads, yielding one entry per CDR3 protein. The table shows 550,000 to 600,000 distinct CDR3 sequences, with 10% to 15% occurring only once. Material: PBMCs from blood, obtained on the day of vaccination. These receptors all stem from a man aged 50 to 60 who received an inactivated influenza vaccine. The CDR3 runs from the conserved cysteine through the conserved F or W. A D gene is named only where the DNA matches it firmly. Expanded clones are given a class, and other clones once, few, many or no size at all.

CDR3aa: CSLIGVGETQYF; CDR3nt: TGCAGCCTCATAGGGGTGGGAGAGACCCAGTACTTC; j_gene: TRBJ2-5; len: 12; abundance: many; v_gene: TRBV29-1; d_gene: -
CDR3aa: CASKPGRTSSGNTIYF; CDR3nt: TGTGCCAGCAAACCGGGACGTACGAGCTCTGGAAACACCATATATTTT; j_gene: TRBJ1-3; len: 16; abundance: few; v_gene: TRBV6-1; d_gene: -
CDR3aa: CASSLGAGTVNEQFF; CDR3nt: TGTGCCAGCAGCTTGGGAGCGGGAACAGTTAATGAGCAGTTCTTC; j_gene: TRBJ2-1; len: 15; abundance: few; v_gene: TRBV5-4; d_gene: TRBD2
CDR3aa: CASSLVPPGTSGEQYF; CDR3nt: TGTGCCAGCAGCTTAGTGCCCCCCGGGACTAGCGGCGAGCAGTACTTC; j_gene: TRBJ2-7; len: 16; abundance: -; v_gene: TRBV11-2; d_gene: TRBD2
CDR3aa: CASSLGTVQETQYF; CDR3nt: TGCGCCAGCAGCTTAGGGACAGTCCAGGAGACCCAGTACTTC; j_gene: TRBJ2-5; len: 14; abundance: many; v_gene: TRBV5-1; d_gene: TRBD1
CDR3aa: CASSPLVAKNIQYF; CDR3nt: TGTGCCAGCTCCCCCTTAGTAGCCAAAAACATTCAGTACTTC; j_gene: TRBJ2-4; len: 14; abundance: -; v_gene: TRBV7-9; d_gene: -
CDR3aa: CSASKGGDGYTF; CDR3nt: TGCAGTGCTAGCAAGGGGGGGGATGGCTACACCTTC; j_gene: TRBJ1-2; len: 12; abundance: few; v_gene: TRBV20-1; d_gene: -
CDR3aa: CASSLRGMNTEAFF; CDR3nt: TGTGCCAGCAGCTTGAGGGGGATGAACACTGAAGCTTTCTTT; j_gene: TRBJ1-1; len: 14; abundance: many; v_gene: TRBV12-3/TRBV12-4; d_gene: -
CDR3aa: CASSRSLEGLNAFF; CDR3nt: TGTGCCAGCAGCCGTTCGCTTGAGGGGTTAAATGCTTTCTTT; j_gene: TRBJ1-1; len: 14; abundance: -; v_gene: TRBV7-2; d_gene: -
CDR3aa: CASSLDSRGSYEQYF; CDR3nt: TGTGCCAGCAGCTTAGATAGCAGGGGTTCCTACGAGCAGTACTTC; j_gene: TRBJ2-7; len: 15; abundance: few; v_gene: TRBV7-2; d_gene: -